The clone carrying this TCR beta chain was detected ten times or more. Additional DNA sequences in this sample encode the identical CDR3. Germline-derived CDR1 and CDR2 are SGHRS and YFSETQ. This CDR3 contains 13 residues. V was cut by 0 bases and J by 5 bases, with 8 bases left in between. This entry comes from a study of blood T cell repertoires in COVID-19. Study as a whole: The United States, Italy and Spain were the sources of the acute and convalescent COVID-19 samples.

This table comes from immunoSEQ multiplex PCR, and its TCRdb copy is limited to in-frame clones, with some not included. The sample has 270,000 or so clones, 70% to 90% seen once. Sample: PBMCs or T cells enriched from blood (not recorded which). The rearrangement uses TRBV5-1 and TRBJ1-1; TRBD1 might be the D (5 bases). The receptor was isolated from a woman in her 30s with acute COVID-19. The DNA of the CDR3 is TGCGCCAGCAGCTTGGCAGGGCGAACTGAAGCTTTCTTT. Protein product: CASSLAGRTEAFF.